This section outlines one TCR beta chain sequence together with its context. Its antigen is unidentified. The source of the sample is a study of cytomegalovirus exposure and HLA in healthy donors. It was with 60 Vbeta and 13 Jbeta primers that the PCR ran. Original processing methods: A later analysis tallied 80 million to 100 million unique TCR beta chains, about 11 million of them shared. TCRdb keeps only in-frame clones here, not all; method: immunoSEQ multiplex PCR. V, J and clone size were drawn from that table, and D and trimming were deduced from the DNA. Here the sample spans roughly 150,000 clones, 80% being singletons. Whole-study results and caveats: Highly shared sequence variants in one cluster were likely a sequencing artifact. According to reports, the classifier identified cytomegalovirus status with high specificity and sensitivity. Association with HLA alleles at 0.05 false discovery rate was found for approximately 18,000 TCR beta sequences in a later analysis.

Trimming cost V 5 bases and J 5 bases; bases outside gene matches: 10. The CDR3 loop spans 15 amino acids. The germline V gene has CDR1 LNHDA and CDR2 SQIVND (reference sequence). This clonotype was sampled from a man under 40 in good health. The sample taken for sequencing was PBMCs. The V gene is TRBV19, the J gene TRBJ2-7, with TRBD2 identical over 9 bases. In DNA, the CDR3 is TGTGCCAGTAGTTACATAGCGGGAGTTAACGACGAGCAGTACTTC. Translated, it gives CASSYIAGVNDEQYF.